These 23 T cell receptor beta chains originate from one sample sequenced in a study of vaccination effects on CD4 cells after COVID-19. Antigen-specific CD4+ T cells expanded by the ViraFEST assay with viral peptide pools were then sequenced. Culture proceeded for 10 days, and CD4+ T cells were then isolated. Infection with SARS-CoV-2 occurred in the person between March and December 2020, and PCR confirmed it. Some clones are missing from TCRdb's copy, which holds only in-frame ones; the method was immunoSEQ multiplex PCR. The sample holds approximately 26,000 clones; roughly two thirds are singletons and the top ten take roughly 18%. No antigen has been assigned to these receptors. This specimen was CD4+ T cells from PBMCs cultured with SARS-CoV-2 spike peptides, taken before COVID-19 vaccination. Every receptor here comes from a human donor who had a prior SARS-CoV-2 infection.

V gene TRBV2 combines with J gene TRBJ2-2, with D perhaps assigned TRBD1 or TRBD2 (5 bases each). The CDR3 is 15 residues long. Germline values: CDR1 SNHLY, CDR2 FYNNEI. V lost 4 bases and J lost 7, with 16 bases in between. The CDR3 nucleotides are TGTGCCAGCAGTGTTAGAGGGGCGGACCGCGGGGAGCTGTTTTTT. Its protein is CASSVRGADRGELFF.

In its sample, this clone was seen once. This chain joins TRBV29-1 and TRBJ2-3, with TRBD2 as a possible D gene (6 bases). V was pared by 5 bases and J by 7 bases, with 13 bases between. The CDR3 is 12 amino acids. Germline loops: CDR1 SQVTM, CDR2 ANQGSEA. This chain's CDR3 is CSVSSGDNTQYF. The CDR3 DNA reads TGCAGCGTTTCATCGGGGGATAATACGCAGTATTTT.

The chain uses TRBV5-4 and TRBJ1-5; 9 bases are shared with TRBD1. Germline V gene data show CDR1 as SGHNT and CDR2 as YYREEE (reference sequence). Trimming at V came to 5 bases and at J to 6 bases, leaving 12 bases not matched to a gene. The CDR3 totals 16 residues. Here the CDR3 DNA reads TGTGCCAGCAGTGGGACAGGGAGGTATATATTTCAGCCCCAGCATTTT. Protein: CASSGTGRYIFQPQHF.

This chain connects TRBV27 to TRBJ2-7; D might be TRBD2 (6 bases). Germline-derived CDR1 and CDR2 are MNHEY and SMNVEV (reference sequence). Trimming left V 2 bases short and J 0 bases short, with 14 bases between. This CDR3 contains 16 residues. The CDR3 is CASSLIAAGSSYEQYF. Written as DNA, the CDR3 is TGTGCCAGCAGTTTAATAGCGGCAGGGAGCTCCTACGAGCAGTACTTC.

Here the CDR3 reads CASSDFRASDSPLHF. CDR3 DNA: TGTGCCAGCAGTGACTTCAGGGCGTCGGATTCACCCCTCCACTTT. This chain uses TRBV2 with TRBJ1-6, with TRBD1 as a possible D gene (5 bases). CDR1 is SNHLY and CDR2 is FYNNEI in the germline V gene. V lost 3 bases and J lost 8, with 14 bases in between. The CDR3 is 15 amino acids.

This clone was detected once. The chain joins TRBV5-1 to TRBJ2-2, with 7 bases aligning to TRBD1. The CDR3 spans 17 residues. Germline lookup yields CDR1 SGHRS and CDR2 YFSETQ. The trim removed 1 base at V and 0 bases at J, leaving 6 bases unmatched. The CDR3 DNA reads TGCGCCAGCAGCTTGTTTCGGCAGGGGGCGAACACCGGGGAGCTGTTTTTT. Its translation is CASSLFRQGANTGELFF. Variable domain in full (rest from reference TRBV5-1 and TRBJ2-2): KAGVTQTPRYLIKTRGQQVTLSCSPISGHRSVSWYQQTPGQGLQFLFEYFSETQRNKGNFPGRFSGRQFSNSRSEMNVSTLELGDSALYLCASSLFRQGANTGELFFGEGSRLTVL.

The chain carries TRBV27 and TRBJ1-6; D is possibly TRBD1 (6 bases). V gave up 8 bases and J gave up 9 bases, with 20 bases separating them. The CDR3 is 15 amino acids. CDR1 and CDR2 from the germline V gene are MNHEY and SMNVEV (reference sequence). The CDR3: CASRPTNRDTSPLHF. CDR3 nucleotides: TGTGCCAGCCGTCCAACCAACAGGGATACTTCACCCCTCCACTTT.

The genes are TRBV2 and TRBJ2-7, with 9 bases lining up with TRBD2. The CDR3 is made up of 12 amino acids. Germline CDR1 reads SNHLY; CDR2 reads FYNNEI. V was clipped by 7 bases and J by 11 bases; unmatched bases: 9. The chain's CDR3 is CASTAGGPAEYF. DNA of the CDR3: TGTGCCAGCACGGCGGGGGGGCCGGCAGAGTACTTC.

For the CDR3, the DNA is TGTGCCTGGAGTGTTAATTGGCGAAACACCATATATTTT. It encodes CAWSVNWRNTIYF. This sequence joins TRBV30 and TRBJ1-3; D remains unclear. The CDR3 runs to 13 residues. Germline V gene sequence: CDR1 GTSNPN, CDR2 SVGIG (reference sequence). Trimming stripped 0 bases from V and 5 bases from J, with 8 bases between.

The chain employs TRBV7-9 and TRBJ2-7, with a possible D match to TRBD2 (6 bases). V was cut by 2 bases and J by 2 bases, with 19 bases left in between. Germline V CDR1 and CDR2: SEHNR, FQNEAQ (reference sequence). The CDR3 covers 17 residues. Here the CDR3 reads CASSLYPRIADTYEQYF. As DNA, the CDR3 is TGTGCCAGCAGCTTATACCCGAGGATAGCGGATACCTACGAGCAGTACTTC. The variable domain in full, completed from reference TRBV7-9 and TRBJ2-7, reads DTGVSQNPRHKITKRGQNVTFRCDPISEHNRLYWYRQTLGQGPEFLTYFQNEAQLEKSRLLSDRFSAERPKGSFSTLEIQRTEQGDSAMYLCASSLYPRIADTYEQYFGPGTRLTVT.

The V gene is TRBV2, the J gene TRBJ1-5; the D is unclear. The CDR3 sequence is 13 residues long. With 7 bases removed from V and 2 bases from J, the gap between germline ends came to 9 bases. Germline V CDR1 and CDR2: SNHLY, FYNNEI. CDR3 region: CASKRPGNQPQHF. Written as DNA, the CDR3 is TGTGCCAGCAAACGCCCAGGCAATCAGCCCCAGCATTTT.

The V and J genes are TRBV7-2 and TRBJ2-7, with TRBD2 matching over 7 bases. Germline CDR1 is SGHTA and CDR2 is FQGNSA. The CDR3 loop spans 15 amino acids. V lost 6 bases and J lost 4; bases outside the gene matches: 12. CDR3 region: CASSLWREGRYEQYF. The CDR3 nucleotides read TGTGCCAGCAGTCTATGGAGGGAGGGCCGGTACGAGCAGTACTTC.

The chain recombines TRBV10-3 with TRBJ2-1, with 9 nucleotides matching TRBD1. The CDR3 sequence is 16 residues long. Trimming at V came to 3 bases and at J to 5 bases, leaving 8 bases not matched to a gene. Germline V CDR1 and CDR2: ENHRY, SYGVKD. Written as DNA, the CDR3 is TGTGCCATCAGTGAATATCCCCGGACAGGGGACAATGAGCAGTTCTTC. Encoded protein: CAISEYPRTGDNEQFF.

The CDR3 reads CASSPSSYQETQYF. CDR3 nucleotide sequence: TGTGCCAGCTCACCGAGCAGCTACCAAGAGACCCAGTACTTC. The V and J genes are TRBV18 and TRBJ2-5; D is uncertain. This CDR3 has 14 amino acids. Germline V CDR1 and CDR2: KGHSH, LQKENI. Between the trimmed V and J ends, which lost 3 bases and 0 bases, there was a span of 8 bases.

The chain employs TRBV6-5 and TRBJ1-4; TRBD1 agrees at 9 bases. The J segment lost 7 bases and the V segment lost 6 bases, leaving 9 bases of the junction unmatched. The germline CDR1 and CDR2 sequences are MNHEY and SVGAGI. The CDR3 runs to 15 residues. The CDR3 spells CASRIEQGAGEKLFF. CDR3 DNA: TGTGCCAGCAGGATCGAACAGGGGGCGGGTGAAAAACTGTTTTTT.

A few counts support this clone. The rearrangement uses TRBV7-8 and TRBJ1-5; D ambiguous. The germline V gene has CDR1 SGHVS and CDR2 FQNEAQ. Trimming took off 5 bases at V and 4 bases at J, with 12 bases between the two ends. This CDR3 region has 14 residues. CDR3 sequence (DNA): TGTGCCAGCAGCCGACGAGGCGGTAATCAGCCCCAGCATTTT. Its protein is CASSRRGGNQPQHF.

The chain carries TRBV6-6 and TRBJ2-7; 7 positions agree with TRBD2. The CDR3 has 16 residues. J lost 0 bases, V lost 6 bases, and 11 bases had no gene match. Germline V CDR1 and CDR2: MNHNY, SVGAGI (reference sequence). The DNA for the CDR3 is TGTGCCAGCAGGCAGGGAGGGTCCGGGGGCTCCTACGAGCAGTACTTC. Translated, it gives CASRQGGSGGSYEQYF.

This clone was seen a handful of times. The chain links TRBV6-2 or TRBV6-3 to TRBJ1-1, with TRBD1 matching over 8 bases. The V gene's germline CDR1 is MNHEY and CDR2 SVGEGT. V gave up 4 bases and J gave up 1 base; unmatched junction bases: 8. This CDR3 region has 16 residues. The CDR3 DNA follows: TGTGCCAGCAGTTCCTACAGGGGGACATCGAACACTGAAGCTTTCTTT. Encoded protein: CASSSYRGTSNTEAFF.

This clone turned up a few times. The CDR3: CASSYQLASTDTQYF. The CDR3 DNA reads TGTGCCAGCAGTTACCAACTAGCTTCCACAGATACGCAGTATTTT. The chain employs TRBV6-5 and TRBJ2-3; a possible D gene is TRBD2 (6 bases). V was shortened by 2 bases and J by 2 bases, with 11 bases between the two germline ends. There are 15 residues in the CDR3. CDR1 is MNHEY, CDR2 SVGAGI, per germline.

This clone was detected only a few times. V is TRBV7-3 and J is TRBJ2-3; perhaps TRBD1 as D (5 bases). The CDR3 is 15 residues long. Germline lookup yields CDR1 SGHTA and CDR2 FQGTGA. V was cut by 5 bases and J by 2 bases, with 14 bases left in between. CDR3 amino acids: CASSRLGQSTDTQYF. The CDR3 coding sequence is TGTGCCAGCAGCCGCCTGGGGCAGTCCACAGATACGCAGTATTTT.

J is TRBJ1-4 and V is TRBV19, with 11 bases identical to TRBD1. Germline V gene data show CDR1 as LNHDA and CDR2 as SQIVND (reference sequence). This CDR3 is 15 amino acids long. V lost 5 bases and J lost 8; bases outside the gene matches: 7. The CDR3 DNA follows: TGTGCCAGTAGTGACCCGGGACAGGGGGTCGAAAAACTGTTTTTT. Translating gives CASSDPGQGVEKLFF.

The DNA for the CDR3 is TGTGCCACCAGCAGAGGTTATACTGAAGCTTTCTTT. This sequence encodes CATSRGYTEAFF. The chain joins TRBV15 to TRBJ1-1, with D unclear. The V and J ends lost 1 base and 5 bases respectively, with 5 bases between them. The CDR3 spans 12 residues. CDR1 is LNHNV, CDR2 YYDKDF, per germline (reference sequence).

The rearrangement uses TRBV19 and TRBJ2-1; 9 nucleotides line up with TRBD1. This CDR3 has 16 residues. The trim removed 2 bases at V and 4 bases at J, leaving 6 bases unmatched. Germline CDR1 LNHDA, CDR2 SQIVND (reference sequence). This CDR3 reads CASSIRTGARYNEQFF. The CDR3 DNA reads as TGTGCCAGTAGTATAAGGACAGGGGCGAGGTACAATGAGCAGTTCTTC.